One and the same sample provided the 4 T cell receptor beta chains below, sequenced in a study of cytomegalovirus exposure and HLA in healthy donors. Amplification used 60 Vbeta primers and 13 Jbeta primers. Using immunoSEQ multiplex PCR, the repertoire was profiled, and TCRdb retains in-frame clones only, with some absent. In the table there are 150,000 to 200,000 clones, roughly 83% of which are singletons. Sequencing was done on a sample of PBMCs. The receptors were sampled from a woman aged 45-65 years in good health and CMV-seronegative.

The chain recombines TRBV5-1 with TRBJ2-1; TRBD2 is a possible D gene (7 bases). The CDR3 length is 15 residues. CDR1 is SGHRS and CDR2 is YFSETQ in the germline V gene. The V gene lost 2 bases and the J gene lost 5 bases, with 14 bases spanning the gap. Written as DNA, the CDR3 is TGCGCCAGCAGCTTCGGCGGGGGCATCGACAATGAGCAGTTCTTC. Protein product: CASSFGGGIDNEQFF.

The chain carries TRBV27 and TRBJ1-1; tentative D call: TRBD1 (5 bases). Trimming shortened V by 1 base and J by 6 bases, and 12 bases separated the two germline ends. Germline V gene lookup returns CDR1 MNHEY and CDR2 SMNVEV (reference sequence). The CDR3 totals 14 residues. CDR3: CASSLLVQGAEAFF. The CDR3 nucleotides read TGTGCCAGCAGTTTATTGGTCCAAGGGGCTGAAGCTTTCTTT.

This rearrangement joins TRBV19 to TRBJ2-3; D ambiguous. The CDR3 consists of 13 residues. Deletions cut 7 bases from V and 2 bases from J, with 10 bases between. The germline CDR1 and CDR2 sequences are LNHDA and SQIVND (reference sequence). Here the CDR3 DNA reads TGTGCCAGTAATTTACAGACCACAGATACGCAGTATTTT. It encodes CASNLQTTDTQYF.

This rearrangement joins TRBV5-4 to TRBJ2-7, with 7 nucleotides matching TRBD1. From germline, CDR1 is SGHNT and CDR2 YYREEE (reference sequence). The CDR3 sequence is 15 residues long. V gave up 3 bases and J gave up 3 bases; unmatched junction bases: 9. CDR3 nucleotides: TGTGCCAGCAGCTCAGGCACCGGGACAGACTACGAGCAGTACTTC. Residues: CASSSGTGTDYEQYF. Based on the CDR3 plus reference TRBV5-4 and TRBJ2-7, the full variable domain is ETGVTQSPTHLIKTRGQQVTLRCSSQSGHNTVSWYQQALGQGPQFIFQYYREEENGRGNFPPRFSGLQFPNYSSELNVNALELDDSALYLCASSSGTGTDYEQYFGPGTRLTVT.